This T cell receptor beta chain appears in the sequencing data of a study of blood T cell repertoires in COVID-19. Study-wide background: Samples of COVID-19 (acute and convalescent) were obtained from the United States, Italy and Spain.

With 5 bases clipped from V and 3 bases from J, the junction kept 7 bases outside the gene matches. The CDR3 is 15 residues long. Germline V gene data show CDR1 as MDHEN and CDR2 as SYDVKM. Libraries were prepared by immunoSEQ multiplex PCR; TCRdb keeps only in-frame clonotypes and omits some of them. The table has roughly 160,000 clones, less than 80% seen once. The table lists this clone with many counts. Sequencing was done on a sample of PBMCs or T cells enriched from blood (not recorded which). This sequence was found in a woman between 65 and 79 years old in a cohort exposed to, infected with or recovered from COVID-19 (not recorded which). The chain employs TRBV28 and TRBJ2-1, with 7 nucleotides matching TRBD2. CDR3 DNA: TGTGCCAGCAGTGAGAGCGGGGCTTACTACAATGAGCAGTTCTTC. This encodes CASSESGAYYNEQFF.